This record concerns one T cell receptor beta chain sequence. Its cognate antigen is unknown. The CDR3 runs 18 residues. The germline CDR1 and CDR2 sequences are SGHRS and YFSETQ. V gave up 6 bases and J gave up 0 bases; unmatched junction bases: 13. These data originate in a study of cytomegalovirus exposure and HLA in healthy donors. Study results and caveats: It was likely that a cluster of highly shared sequence variants was a sequencing artifact. The listing of 150 to 200 TCR beta chains classed them as cytomegalovirus-associated.

Those who donated were healthy bone marrow donors. The PCR made use of 60 Vbeta and 13 Jbeta primers. TCRdb's table, derived via immunoSEQ multiplex PCR, lists solely in-frame clones and lacks some. This table has roughly 100,000 clones, 75% to 85% appearing once. The TCR comes from a man younger than 30 in good health and CMV-seronegative. The rearrangement links TRBV5-1 to TRBJ2-1, with 9 bases fitting TRBD2. Sequencing input: PBMCs. This chain's CDR3 is CASTLMVSGGSSYNEQFF. As DNA, the CDR3 is TGCGCCAGCACCCTCATGGTTAGCGGGGGAAGCTCCTACAATGAGCAGTTCTTC.